The subject of this entry is one TCR beta chain. The antigen remains unidentified. The CDR3 has 16 residues. Germline V gene data show CDR1 as SGHNT and CDR2 as YENEEA. V trimming: 0 bases; J trimming: 4 bases; junction bases outside the gene matches: 7. An Oncomine TCR Beta short-read assay was used to sequence the DNA from cultured CD4+ T cells. TCRdb itself ran the PCR reads through MiXCR, one entry per CDR3 protein. The sample yields 6,500 to 10,000 distinct CDR3 sequences, about 73% seen once. The source of the sample is a study of vaccination and CD4 T cells after COVID-19. For the study at large: Controls used CEFX viral epitopes (positive), HIV-1 Nef peptides (negative), or no peptide.

The treatment here: approximately nine-day PBMC culture with coronavirus spike peptide pools or control peptides (ViraFEST assay). Expanded clonotypes were found by TCR sequencing after peptide-pool stimulation (ViraFEST). After about eleven days of culture, CD4+ T cells were negatively selected. Input material: CD4+ T cells from blood, cultured in vitro. The sequence was obtained from a human donor who had recovered from COVID-19. J is TRBJ1-2 and V is TRBV11-3; TRBD1 matches 8 bases. The CDR3 nucleotides read TGTGCCAGCAGCTTAGAGACTTGGACAGGGCCCTATGGCTACACCTTC. Residues: CASSLETWTGPYGYTF.